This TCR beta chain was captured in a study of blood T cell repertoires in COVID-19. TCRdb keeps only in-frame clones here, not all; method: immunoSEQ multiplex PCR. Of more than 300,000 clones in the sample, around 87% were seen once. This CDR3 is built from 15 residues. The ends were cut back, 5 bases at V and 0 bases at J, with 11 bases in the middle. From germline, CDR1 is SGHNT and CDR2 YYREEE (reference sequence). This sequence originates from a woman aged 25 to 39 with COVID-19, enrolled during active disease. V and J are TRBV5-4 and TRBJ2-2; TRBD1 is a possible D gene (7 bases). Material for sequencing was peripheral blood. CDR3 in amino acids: CASRPGGSNTGELFF. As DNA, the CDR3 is TGTGCCAGCAGGCCAGGGGGGTCGAACACCGGGGAGCTGTTTTTT.